This T cell receptor beta chain emerged from a study of blood T cell repertoires in COVID-19. The overall study: Donors in the United States, Italy and Spain gave samples during acute or convalescent COVID-19. PBMCs, B-cell-depleted T cells, or T cells provided the cDNA or gDNA that made up the material.

Source study methods: Estimation of nucleated cell counts was performed using reference gene primer amplification. Data came from immunoSEQ multiplex PCR; TCRdb stores just in-frame clones and leaves some out. The D gene and trimming were derived from the DNA, and the V and J assignments and clone size from that table. The table includes about 23,000 clones, 88% detected once. The sample was peripheral blood. This sequence originates from a man in his 70s in a cohort sampled during active COVID-19.

This CDR3 is CASSQDGGVPANYGYTF. CDR3 nucleotide sequence: TGCGCCAGCAGCCAAGATGGGGGGGTACCCGCTAACTATGGCTACACCTTC. The chain couples TRBV4-1 to TRBJ1-2, with D perhaps TRBD1 (5 bases). Between the trimmed V and J ends, which lost 0 bases and 0 bases, there was a span of 14 bases. This CDR3 is built from 17 residues. In germline, CDR1 is MGHRA, CDR2 YSYEKL.